The TCR beta chain under discussion was sequenced for a study of cytomegalovirus exposure and HLA in healthy donors (dated by TCRdb to 2015 to 2018). Broadly, across the study: The 666 repertoires of the first cohort and the 120 validation repertoires were produced on the same platform, according to a later analysis. The study aimed to test whether signatures of past pathogen exposure could be identified by cataloging public T cell receptors. Besides the first cohort of around 670 subjects, a separate validation cohort made up of roughly 120 different subjects was used. To predict cytomegalovirus infection status, the study combined high-throughput TCR immunosequencing, statistical association of individual TCRs with disease status, and machine learning. Broad study findings and their caveats: The authors suggested that the approach could potentially be generalized to other disease states and immunological phenotypes. In a later analysis, TCRs clustered in the first cohort were found to also tend to co-occur in the 110 or so validation repertoires, with 90% to 95% of cluster scores above 0. The study gave a list of 150 to 200 TCR beta chains associated with cytomegalovirus. The classifier was reported to diagnose cytomegalovirus status with high specificity and sensitivity in both the original cohort and the validation cohort. In vitro tests confirmed that a few of the cytomegalovirus-associated TCR beta chains recognize cytomegalovirus antigens. The validation cohort had no HLA typing available for a later analysis, so co-occurrence within that cohort was assessed over all 120 repertoires. While some public TCRs were present in many individuals, most TCR sequences turned up only very rarely across donors.

Regarding this clone: The antigen it binds to is not known. No much larger clone exists at a distance of one base, and base qualities are not known.

The donors belonged to the validation cohort of over a hundred subjects, which was separate from the roughly 670-subject first cohort. Preparation of the library involved the immunoSEQ multiplex PCR assay. The study's own analysis went as follows. A statistical classification framework was developed to diagnose cytomegalovirus status using the catalog of TCR beta chain sequences. The table comes from immuneACCESS by way of TCRdb, which keeps in-frame sequences with V and J called. Part of the clones is missing from these tables; in studies checked, under half for an unresolved V gene and the rest for unknown reasons. V, J and clone size derive from that table, while D and trimming were established from the DNA sequence. The sample table contains around 200,000 clones; only one count was recorded for 80% to 90% of them. Roughly 3% of the sample comes from the top ten. CDR1 MNHEY and CDR2 SMNVEV are derived from the germline V gene (reference sequence). From cysteine to phenylalanine, the CDR3 is 14 amino acids long. The CDR3 DNA has 42 bases and is translated from base 1. The junction shows trimming of 5 bases on V and 6 bases on J, and the gene matches do not reach 6 bases of it.

The source material was PBMCs. The TCR comes from a woman between 18 and 29 years old in good health and CMV-seronegative. The chain was built from TRBV27 and TRBJ2-1; the central 8 bases match TRBD2. The CDR3 amino acid sequence is: CASSLGLGANEQFF. The DNA is TGTGCCAGCAGTCTGGGACTAGGTGCCAATGAGCAGTTCTTC.